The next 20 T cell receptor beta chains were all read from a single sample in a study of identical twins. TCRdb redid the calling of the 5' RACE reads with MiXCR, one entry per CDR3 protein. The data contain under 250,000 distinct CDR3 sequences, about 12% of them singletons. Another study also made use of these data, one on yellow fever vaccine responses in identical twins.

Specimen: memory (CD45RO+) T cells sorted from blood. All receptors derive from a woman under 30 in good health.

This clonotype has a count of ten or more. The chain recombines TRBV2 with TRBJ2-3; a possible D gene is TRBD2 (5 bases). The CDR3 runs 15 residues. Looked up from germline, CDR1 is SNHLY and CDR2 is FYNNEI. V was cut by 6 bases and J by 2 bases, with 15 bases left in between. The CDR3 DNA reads TGTGCCAGCAGGGAGGTCGGCTCAGACACAGATACGCAGTATTTT. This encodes CASREVGSDTDTQYF.

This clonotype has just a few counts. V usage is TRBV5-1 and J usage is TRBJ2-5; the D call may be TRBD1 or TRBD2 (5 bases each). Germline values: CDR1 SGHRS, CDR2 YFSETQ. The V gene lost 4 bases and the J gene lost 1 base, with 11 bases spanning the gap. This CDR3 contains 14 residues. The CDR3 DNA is TGCGCCAGCAGCAGTACGGGGCTCCAAGAGACCCAGTACTTC. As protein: CASSSTGLQETQYF.

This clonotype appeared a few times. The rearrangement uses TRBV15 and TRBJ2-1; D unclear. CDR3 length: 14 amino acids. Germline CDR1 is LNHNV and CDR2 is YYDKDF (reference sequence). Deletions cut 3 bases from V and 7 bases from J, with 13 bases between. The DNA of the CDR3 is TGTGCCACCAGCAGTGAGTATCAAGGGAATGAGCAGTTCTTC. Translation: CATSSEYQGNEQFF.

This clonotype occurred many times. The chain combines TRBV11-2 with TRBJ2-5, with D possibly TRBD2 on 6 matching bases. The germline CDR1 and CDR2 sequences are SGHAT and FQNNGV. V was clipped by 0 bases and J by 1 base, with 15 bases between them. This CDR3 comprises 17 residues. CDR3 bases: TGTGCCAGCAGCTTAGATCGAGAGCGGGCCCCCCAAGAGACCCAGTACTTC. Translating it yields CASSLDRERAPQETQYF.

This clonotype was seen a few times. The CDR3 DNA reads as TGCAGTGCTCTACAGGGCACTGAAGCTTTCTTT. Protein product: CSALQGTEAFF. The gene calls are TRBV20-1 and TRBJ1-1; D is possibly TRBD1 (6 bases). Germline lookup yields CDR1 DFQATT and CDR2 SNEGSKA (reference sequence). The ends were cut back, 5 bases at V and 4 bases at J, with 8 bases in the middle. The CDR3 spans 11 residues.

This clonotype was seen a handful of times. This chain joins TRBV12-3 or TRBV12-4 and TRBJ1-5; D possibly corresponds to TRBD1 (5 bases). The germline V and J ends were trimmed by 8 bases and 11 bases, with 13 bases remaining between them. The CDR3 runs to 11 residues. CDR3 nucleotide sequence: TGTGCCAGCTCTAGCGGGGGGGCCCAGCATTTT. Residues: CASSSGGAQHF.

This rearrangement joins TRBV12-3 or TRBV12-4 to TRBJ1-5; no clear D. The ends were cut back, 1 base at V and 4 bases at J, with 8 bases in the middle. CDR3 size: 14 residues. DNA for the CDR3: TGTGCCAGCAGTTTAGTGTCGGGTAATCAGCCCCAGCATTTT. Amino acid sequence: CASSLVSGNQPQHF.

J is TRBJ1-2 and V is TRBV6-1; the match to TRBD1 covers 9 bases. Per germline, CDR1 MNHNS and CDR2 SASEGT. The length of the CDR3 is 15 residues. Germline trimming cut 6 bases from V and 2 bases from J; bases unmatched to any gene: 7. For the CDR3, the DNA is TGTGCCAGCAGCGCGGGACAGGGAAGAAACTATGGCTACACCTTC. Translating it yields CASSAGQGRNYGYTF.

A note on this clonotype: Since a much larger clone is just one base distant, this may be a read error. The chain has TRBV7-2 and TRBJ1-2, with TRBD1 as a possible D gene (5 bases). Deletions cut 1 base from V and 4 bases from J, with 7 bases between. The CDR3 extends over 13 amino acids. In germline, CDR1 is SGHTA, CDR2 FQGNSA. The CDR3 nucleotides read TGTGCCAGCAGCTTAGACAGGCCCTATGGCTACACCTTC. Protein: CASSLDRPYGYTF.

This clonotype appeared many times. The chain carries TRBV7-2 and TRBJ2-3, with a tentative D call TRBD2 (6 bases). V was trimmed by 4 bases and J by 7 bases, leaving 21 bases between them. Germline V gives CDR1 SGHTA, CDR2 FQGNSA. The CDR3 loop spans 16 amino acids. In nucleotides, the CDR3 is TGTGCCAGCAGCTCCTCTAAGGGCGGGGCTACGTATACGCAGTATTTT. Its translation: CASSSSKGGATYTQYF.

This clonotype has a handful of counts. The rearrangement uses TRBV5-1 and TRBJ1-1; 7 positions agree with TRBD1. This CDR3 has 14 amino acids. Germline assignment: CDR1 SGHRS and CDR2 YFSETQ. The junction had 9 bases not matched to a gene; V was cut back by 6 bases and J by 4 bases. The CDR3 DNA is TGCGCCAGCACCACCAGGGGGGGGACCACTGAAGCTTTCTTT. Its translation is CASTTRGGTTEAFF.

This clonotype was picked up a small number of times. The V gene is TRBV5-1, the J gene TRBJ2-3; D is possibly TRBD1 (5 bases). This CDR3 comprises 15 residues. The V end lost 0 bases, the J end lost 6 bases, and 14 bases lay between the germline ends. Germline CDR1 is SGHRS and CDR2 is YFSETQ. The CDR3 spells CASSLAGFNPDTQYF. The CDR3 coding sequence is TGCGCCAGCAGCTTGGCAGGGTTTAACCCCGATACGCAGTATTTT.

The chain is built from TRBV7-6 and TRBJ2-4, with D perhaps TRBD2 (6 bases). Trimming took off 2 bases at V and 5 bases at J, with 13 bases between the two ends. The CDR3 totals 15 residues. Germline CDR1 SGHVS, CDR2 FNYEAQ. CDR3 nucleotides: TGTGCCAGCAGCTTAACCGAGGGAGGACAAAACATTCAGTACTTC. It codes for CASSLTEGGQNIQYF.

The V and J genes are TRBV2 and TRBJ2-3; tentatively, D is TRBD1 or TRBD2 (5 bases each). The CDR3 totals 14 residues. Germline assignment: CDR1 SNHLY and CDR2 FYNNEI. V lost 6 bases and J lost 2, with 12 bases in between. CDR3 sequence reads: CASSWDRSTDTQYF. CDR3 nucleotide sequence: TGTGCCAGCAGCTGGGACCGGTCCACAGATACGCAGTATTTT.

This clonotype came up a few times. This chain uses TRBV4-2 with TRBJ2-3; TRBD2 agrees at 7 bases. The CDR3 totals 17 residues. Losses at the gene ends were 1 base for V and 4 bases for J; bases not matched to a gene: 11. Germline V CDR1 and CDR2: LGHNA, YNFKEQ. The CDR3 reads CASSQGGVAGVADTQYF. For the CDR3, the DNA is TGTGCCAGCAGCCAAGGGGGGGTGGCGGGGGTGGCAGATACGCAGTATTTT.

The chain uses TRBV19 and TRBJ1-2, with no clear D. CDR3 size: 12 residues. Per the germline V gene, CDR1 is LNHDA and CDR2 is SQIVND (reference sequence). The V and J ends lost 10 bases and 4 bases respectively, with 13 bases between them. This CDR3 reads CATFVASYGYTF. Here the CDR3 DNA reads TGTGCCACTTTTGTTGCCTCCTATGGCTACACCTTC.

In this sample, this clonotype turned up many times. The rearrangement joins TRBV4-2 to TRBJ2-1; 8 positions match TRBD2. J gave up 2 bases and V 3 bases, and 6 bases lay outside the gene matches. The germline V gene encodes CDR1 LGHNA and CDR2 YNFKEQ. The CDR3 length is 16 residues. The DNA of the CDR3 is TGTGCCAGCAGCCAGTCACGGGAGGGCCCCTACAATGAGCAGTTCTTC. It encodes CASSQSREGPYNEQFF.

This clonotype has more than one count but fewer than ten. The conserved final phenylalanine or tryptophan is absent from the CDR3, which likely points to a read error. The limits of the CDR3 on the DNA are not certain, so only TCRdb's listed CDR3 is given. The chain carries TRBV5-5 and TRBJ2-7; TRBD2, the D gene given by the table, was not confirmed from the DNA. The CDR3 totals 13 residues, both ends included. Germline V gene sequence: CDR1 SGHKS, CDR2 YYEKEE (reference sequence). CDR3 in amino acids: CASSLELAVLPFL.

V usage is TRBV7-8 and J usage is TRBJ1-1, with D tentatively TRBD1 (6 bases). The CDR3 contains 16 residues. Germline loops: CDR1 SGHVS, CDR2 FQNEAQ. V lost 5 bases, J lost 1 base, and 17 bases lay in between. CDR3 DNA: TGTGCCAGCAGCACCGGGACACGCATCGGGAACACTGAAGCTTTCTTT. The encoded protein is CASSTGTRIGNTEAFF.

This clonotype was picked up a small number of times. The CDR3 coding sequence is TGTGCCAGCAGCGATATCGGGGGAAGCTCTGGAAACACCATATATTTT. This encodes CASSDIGGSSGNTIYF. The chain employs TRBV9 and TRBJ1-3; D possibly corresponds to TRBD1 (5 bases). CDR3 length equals 16 residues. Trimming removed 3 bases at V and 0 bases at J, with 13 bases between. Germline V lookup: CDR1 SGDLS, CDR2 YYNGEE.